This section outlines one TCR beta chain sequence together with its context. The memory T cells were sequenced right after ex vivo isolation, without culture. CDR3 length: 17 amino acids. The germline gives CDR1 SEHNR, CDR2 FQNEAQ (reference sequence). The V gene end was trimmed by 5 bases and the J gene end by 0 bases; junction bases not matched to a gene: 9. This specimen comes from a study of CD4 T cell repertoires in COVID-19. Whole-study context: Other coronavirus spike proteins restimulated relabeled CFSE-low cells expanded with IL-2 for approximately 9 days.

Assay: immunoSEQ multiplex PCR; the TCRdb copy retains only in-frame clones and omits some. The table shows 20,000 to 25,000 clones, with more than 75% occurring only once. The sample was central memory CD4+ T cells from blood, taken before the COVID-19 pandemic. The receptor comes from a human donor who had COVID-19. This chain links TRBV7-9 with TRBJ2-2; 7 nucleotides agree with TRBD1. The CDR3 DNA reads TGTGCCAGCAGCCCACAGACAGGGCGACCGAACACCGGGGAGCTGTTTTTT. Protein: CASSPQTGRPNTGELFF.